Below are 21 T cell receptor beta chains sequenced from a single sample in a study of T cell changes during pregnancy in multiple sclerosis. Assay used: immunoSEQ multiplex PCR; TCRdb lists only in-frame clones, some missing. The sample records about 72,000 clones, about nine tenths being singletons. Sequencing was performed on peripheral blood, taken in the third trimester of pregnancy. Receptors originate from a female donor in good health, enrolled as a control in a pregnancy study.

On this clone itself: An end of the junction does not agree with germline; a read error may underlie this. The chain uses TRBV2 and TRBJ1-4; 9 positions match TRBD1. The CDR3 runs 16 residues. Germline V gene lookup returns CDR1 SNHLY and CDR2 FYNNEI. The CDR3 protein is CASSRQGVVTSEKLFF. DNA of the CDR3: TGTGCCAGCAGCCGACAGGGGGTTGTTACTAGTGAAAAACTGTTTTTT.

This clone occurred once. The rearrangement uses TRBV28 and TRBJ1-6, with D possibly TRBD1 on 5 matching bases. V gave up 6 bases and J gave up 9 bases, with 15 bases separating them. Germline CDR1 is MDHEN and CDR2 is SYDVKM. CDR3 size: 14 residues. As DNA, the CDR3 is TGTGCCAGCAGCCGTAGGGGTTCGGGTTCACCCCTCCACTTT. It codes for CASSRRGSGSPLHF.

This clone was detected only once. The CDR3 DNA reads as TGTGCCAGCACCCACGGGGGATGGGGAGAAGAAAAACTGTTTTTT. Translated, it gives CASTHGGWGEEKLFF. V is TRBV6-1 and J is TRBJ1-4, with D tentatively TRBD1 (5 bases). Trimming took 7 bases from V and 8 from J, leaving 20 bases between them. Germline CDR1 and CDR2: MNHNS and SASEGT. This CDR3 comprises 15 residues.

This clone was counted once. The rearrangement uses TRBV19 and TRBJ2-1; D is perhaps TRBD1 (6 bases). Trimming removed 3 bases at V and 2 bases at J, with 14 bases between. The length of the CDR3 is 16 residues. The germline V gene has CDR1 LNHDA and CDR2 SQIVND (reference sequence). CDR3 sequence: CASSIWDTRTYNEQFF. The CDR3 DNA is TGTGCCAGTAGTATCTGGGACACACGCACCTACAATGAGCAGTTCTTC.

In its sample, this clone was seen a few times. This chain connects TRBV11-2 to TRBJ1-6; no clear D gene. The CDR3 consists of 17 residues. Deletions cut 4 bases from V and 8 bases from J, with 21 bases between. Germline V gives CDR1 SGHAT, CDR2 FQNNGV. CDR3 loop: CASSYSPVGRGYSPLHF. The CDR3 coding sequence is TGTGCCAGCAGCTACTCCCCGGTGGGTCGGGGTTATTCACCCCTCCACTTT. Using reference TRBV11-2 and TRBJ1-6 for the parts outside the CDR3, the full variable domain is EAGVAQSPRYKIIEKRQSVAFWCNPISGHATLYWYQQILGQGPKLLIQFQNNGVVDDSQLPKDRFSAERLKGVDSTLKIQPAKLEDSAVYLCASSYSPVGRGYSPLHFGNGTRLTVT.

The rearrangement joins TRBV30 to TRBJ2-2; TRBD2 might be the D (6 bases). CDR3 size: 13 residues. Trimming cost V 3 bases and J 6 bases, with 11 bases left between them. Germline V gene sequence: CDR1 GTSNPN, CDR2 SVGIG (reference sequence). CDR3 loop: CAWSVLAPGELFF. CDR3 in DNA: TGTGCCTGGAGCGTTCTAGCGCCCGGGGAGCTGTTTTTT.

The rearrangement uses TRBV11-2 and TRBJ1-5; D unclear. The germline V gene has CDR1 SGHAT and CDR2 FQNNGV. CDR3 length: 15 amino acids. Trimming took 0 bases from V and 1 from J, leaving 7 bases between them. CDR3: CASSLEGRSNQPQHF. The CDR3 DNA is TGTGCCAGCAGCTTAGAGGGCAGGAGCAATCAGCCCCAGCATTTT.

The chain is built from TRBV27 and TRBJ1-1; 7 nucleotides align to TRBD1. Germline CDR1 reads MNHEY; CDR2 reads SMNVEV (reference sequence). V lost 0 bases, J lost 5 bases, and 0 bases stayed unmatched. The CDR3 has 13 residues. The CDR3 region is CASSLSTGTEAFF. The CDR3 DNA is TGTGCCAGCAGTTTATCGACAGGGACTGAAGCTTTCTTT.

V gene TRBV4-2 combines with J gene TRBJ1-5, with D tentatively TRBD1 (5 bases). The CDR3 is 15 amino acids. Germline-derived CDR1 and CDR2 are LGHNA and YNFKEQ. V was cut by 4 bases and J by 5 bases, with 15 bases left in between. The CDR3 DNA reads as TGTGCCAGCAGCCTTGGGGCAGGGTCTTATCAGCCCCAGCATTTT. Translated, it gives CASSLGAGSYQPQHF.

This chain uses TRBV27 with TRBJ1-1; 7 nucleotides line up with TRBD1. J was trimmed by 4 bases and V by 4 bases; bases with no gene match: 6. The CDR3 contains 14 residues. Germline CDR1 and CDR2: MNHEY and SMNVEV (reference sequence). For the CDR3, the DNA is TGTGCCAGCAGTTATACAGGGGTTGCCACTGAAGCTTTCTTT. Translated: CASSYTGVATEAFF.

This chain uses TRBV11-3 with TRBJ2-3, with a weak D call TRBD2 (6 bases). V lost 3 bases to trimming and J lost 4 bases, with 14 bases between them. From germline, CDR1 is SGHNT and CDR2 YENEEA. This CDR3 is built from 15 residues. CDR3 sequence (DNA): TGTGCCAGCAGCTTTAGGGGAGGTAACGCAGATACGCAGTATTTT. This encodes CASSFRGGNADTQYF.

The rearrangement joins TRBV19 to TRBJ1-1; 7 bases map to TRBD1. Germline CDR1 reads LNHDA; CDR2 reads SQIVND (reference sequence). CDR3 length equals 12 residues. V dropped 5 bases and J dropped 12; count of bases not matched to a gene: 9. CDR3 nucleotides: TGTGCCAGTAGTTCGACGACAGGGTGGACTTTCTTT. Its protein product is CASSSTTGWTFF.

The chain joins TRBV7-9 to TRBJ2-6; D possibly corresponds to TRBD1 (5 bases). The CDR3 length is 13 residues. Germline CDR1 and CDR2: SEHNR and FQNEAQ (reference sequence). The ends were cut back, 10 bases at V and 4 bases at J, with 11 bases in the middle. The CDR3 DNA reads as TGTGCCACAGGGCAGGCCGGGGCCAACGTCCTGACTTTC. It translates to CATGQAGANVLTF.

This chain links TRBV5-4 with TRBJ2-1; 14 bases fit TRBD2. Germline CDR1 reads SGHNT; CDR2 reads YYREEE (reference sequence). V lost 2 bases, J lost 8 bases, and 15 bases stayed unmatched. The CDR3 loop spans 19 amino acids. The CDR3 protein is CASSLKAGTSGSLVDEQFF. The CDR3 DNA is TGTGCCAGCAGCTTAAAGGCCGGGACTAGCGGGAGCTTAGTCGATGAGCAGTTCTTC.

The chain couples TRBV7-9 to TRBJ2-5; D gene uncertain. Trimming left V 2 bases short and J 4 bases short, with 17 bases between. Germline V gene data show CDR1 as SEHNR and CDR2 as FQNEAQ (reference sequence). This CDR3 has 16 residues. CDR3 sequence reads: CASSLRFSGSGETQYF. CDR3 DNA: TGTGCCAGCAGCTTACGGTTTTCAGGTAGTGGAGAGACCCAGTACTTC.

The V call is TRBV7-2, the J call TRBJ2-7; D may be TRBD1 (5 bases). The germline V gene has CDR1 SGHTA and CDR2 FQGNSA. V dropped 5 bases and J dropped 10 bases, with 21 bases sitting between them. This CDR3 comprises 14 residues. CDR3 nucleotides: TGTGCCAGCAGCCCCGACAGCAGCCTACGAGGACAGTACTTC. Amino acids: CASSPDSSLRGQYF.

The V and J genes are TRBV2 and TRBJ1-5, with no clear D. The V end was cut by 4 bases, the J end by 4 bases, with 11 bases between. This CDR3 comprises 14 residues. Per germline, CDR1 SNHLY and CDR2 FYNNEI. The CDR3: CASSGLSGNQPQHF. The CDR3 DNA follows: TGTGCCAGCAGTGGGTTATCGGGGAATCAGCCCCAGCATTTT.

The chain employs TRBV19 and TRBJ1-2; no clear D. V lost 4 bases to trimming and J lost 7 bases, with 13 bases between them. The V gene's germline CDR1 is LNHDA and CDR2 SQIVND (reference sequence). The CDR3 spans 13 residues. The CDR3 nucleotides read TGTGCCAGTAGTACCCTCCTTGAGGGTGGCTACACCTTC. Its protein is CASSTLLEGGYTF.

V is TRBV5-6 and J is TRBJ1-1, with TRBD1 as a possible D gene (5 bases). The CDR3 spans 17 residues. Germline CDR1 and CDR2: SGHDT and YYEEEE. The V end was cut by 3 bases, the J end by 0 bases, with 18 bases between. The CDR3, as DNA: TGTGCCAGCAGCTCATATCCGGGACTCTGGATGAACACTGAAGCTTTCTTT. Translated: CASSSYPGLWMNTEAFF. The full variable domain, in which reference TRBV5-6 and TRBJ1-1 provide the parts outside the CDR3, is DAGVTQSPTHLIKTRGQQVTLRCSPKSGHDTVSWYQQALGQGPQFIFQYYEEEERQRGNFPDRFSGHQFPNYSSELNVNALLLGDSALYLCASSSYPGLWMNTEAFFGQGTRLTVV.

The V call is TRBV19, the J call TRBJ2-7; TRBD2 might be the D (5 bases). The CDR3 contains 16 residues. Germline values: CDR1 LNHDA, CDR2 SQIVND (reference sequence). Trimming removed 0 bases from V and 0 bases from J, with 12 bases in between. The CDR3 bases are TGTGCCAGTAGTATAGATATCCGGACTGGCTCCTACGAGCAGTACTTC. Translated: CASSIDIRTGSYEQYF.

The J gene is TRBJ2-5, the V gene TRBV6-5; TRBD1 agrees at 7 bases. Trimming cost V 0 bases and J 9 bases; bases outside gene matches: 7. This CDR3 has 14 residues. CDR1 is MNHEY and CDR2 is SVGAGI in the germline V gene. Here the CDR3 DNA reads TGTGCCAGCAGTTACTCCCCCGGGACAGTTGCCCAGTACTTC. This gives the protein CASSYSPGTVAQYF.